This is a list of T cell receptor beta chains from one sample in a study of T cell responses to AZD1222 COVID-19 vaccine. Sequencing used immunoSEQ multiplex PCR; TCRdb keeps in-frame clones, though not all of them. The data show 200,000 or so clones, approximately 91% seen once. Source: peripheral blood, taken on day 0 of AZD1222 vaccination. The receptors were gathered from an adult in good health. The CDR3 runs from the conserved cysteine through the conserved F or W. D genes are given only for firm matches. Size is stated for part of the rows, as once, few or many counts, or as a class when the clone is expanded.

>TRBJ1-1|TRBV15|-|TRBD1
TGTGCCACCAGCAGAGATCATGTGAGGGACAGGGCGGGTACTGAAGCTTTCTTT
CATSRDHVRDRAGTEAFF
>TRBJ2-5|TRBV18|-|-
TGTGCCAGCTCACCAGGGGAAGAGACCCAGTACTTC
CASSPGEETQYF
>TRBJ2-1|TRBV4-1|-|-
TGCGCCAGCAGCCCCCCTCGGGATGAGCAGTTCTTC
CASSPPRDEQFF
>TRBJ2-7|TRBV4-3|-|-
TGCGCCAGCAGCCAAGATGCCAGGGTGGGCGAGCAGTACTTC
CASSQDARVGEQYF
>TRBJ2-1|TRBV9|-|-
TGTGCCAGCAGCGTACTCCCCGACAGCCACTACAATGAGCAGTTCTTC
CASSVLPDSHYNEQFF
>TRBJ2-7|TRBV7-2|-|TRBD1
TGTGCCAGCAGCTTACGACAGGGGGCCTCGTTTGAGCAGTACTTC
CASSLRQGASFEQYF
>TRBJ2-5|TRBV2|-|TRBD2
TGTGCCAGCAGTGGACTAGCGGGGGGGCCTGGTATAGAGACCCAGTACTTC
CASSGLAGGPGIETQYF
>TRBJ1-2|TRBV19|-|TRBD1
TGTGCCAGTAGTGTGCGACAGGGGGATGGCTACACCTTC
CASSVRQGDGYTF
>TRBJ1-3|TRBV10-3|-|-
TGTGCCATCAGTGAGGGAAACACCATATATTTT
CAISEGNTIYF
>TRBJ1-6|TRBV20-1|once|-
TGCAGTGCTAGTTACGCGGGGAGTAATTCACCCCTCCACTTT
CSASYAGSNSPLHF
>TRBJ2-6|TRBV7-3|once|-
TGTGCCAGCGCAAGATCCTCTGGGGCCAACGTCCTGACTTTC
CASARSSGANVLTF
>TRBJ2-7|TRBV6-6|-|TRBD1
TGTGCCAGCAGTTACTCGGGACAGCTGAGCTCCTACGAGCAGTACTTC
CASSYSGQLSSYEQYF
>TRBJ1-2|TRBV10-3|-|-
TGTGCCATCCCTCAGTCGGGGGGCCCCAACTATGGCTACACCTTC
CAIPQSGGPNYGYTF
>TRBJ2-1|TRBV28|-|TRBD2
TGTGCCAGCAGCTTAACCGGGACTAGCGGGAGACACAATGAGCAGTTCTTC
CASSLTGTSGRHNEQFF
>TRBJ2-7|TRBV5-6|few|-
TGTGCCAGCAGCTTGCCGGGAGCCCCCGAGCAGTACTTC
CASSLPGAPEQYF
>TRBJ2-2|TRBV27|-|-
TGTGCCAGCAGGTTACCCCCTCCGGACAGTGGGCAATCCGGGGAGCTGTTTTTT
CASRLPPPDSGQSGELFF
>TRBJ2-7|TRBV7-6|-|TRBD2
TGTGCCAGCAGCTTAGCTAGCGGGGAGATTGCCTACGAGCAGTACTTC
CASSLASGEIAYEQYF
>TRBJ1-4|TRBV25-1|-|-
TGTGCCAGCAGTGAACTTGCAACTAATGAAAAACTGTTTTTT
CASSELATNEKLFF
>TRBJ2-1|TRBV7-9|-|TRBD2
TGTGCCAGCAGCTATAAGCGGGGGGGCTCAAGTGAGCAGTTCTTC
CASSYKRGGSSEQFF
>TRBJ1-1|TRBV7-2|-|TRBD1
TGTGCCAGCAGCGTAGGGGGCATGAACACTGAAGCTTTCTTT
CASSVGGMNTEAFF
>TRBJ2-5|TRBV13|-|-
TGTGCCAGCAGCCACAGTTGGGACCAAGAGACCCAGTACTTC
CASSHSWDQETQYF
>TRBJ1-1|TRBV6-1|-|-
TGTGCCAGCAGTGAATACCGGGGTTCGACCACTGAAGCTTTCTTT
CASSEYRGSTTEAFF
>TRBJ2-7|TRBV14|-|-
TGTGCCAGCAGCCAAGATAAGTGGGGGGGGCGCTTCTACGAGCAGTACTTC
CASSQDKWGGRFYEQYF
>TRBJ1-5|TRBV4-1|-|TRBD1
TGCGCCAGCAGCCAAACGACAGGGTGGCTTCAGCCCCAGCATTTT
CASSQTTGWLQPQHF
>TRBJ1-6|TRBV27|-|-
TGTGCCAGCAGTTCGCCGGGGTTCCCCCTCCACTTT
CASSSPGFPLHF
>TRBJ2-1|TRBV10-3|-|TRBD1
TGTGCCATCACCCGCGACAGGGAAAGACGAAGTGAGCAGTTCTTC
CAITRDRERRSEQFF
>TRBJ2-7|TRBV12-5|-|-
TGTGCTAATGGTTTTGGGATCTACGAGCAGTACTTC
CANGFGIYEQYF
>TRBJ2-1|TRBV2|-|TRBD1
TGTGCCAGCAACCAACAGGGGATGGATGAGCAGTTCTTC
CASNQQGMDEQFF
>TRBJ2-3|TRBV19|-|-
TGTGCCAGTACCAAGGGACCGATAACCGCAGATACGCAGTATTTT
CASTKGPITADTQYF
>TRBJ1-2|TRBV5-6|-|-
TGTGCCAGCAGCTTGGGGGCTAACTATGGCTACACCTTC
CASSLGANYGYTF
>TRBJ1-1|TRBV7-6|-|-
TGTGCCAGCAGCTCATTAACAGGGCCCACTGAAGCTTTCTTT
CASSSLTGPTEAFF
>TRBJ2-1|TRBV19|-|-
TGTGCCAGTAGCGTGGGGAGTATCGGGAATGAGCAGTTCTTC
CASSVGSIGNEQFF
>TRBJ1-3|TRBV21-1|-|-
TGTGCCAGCAGCAAAGCTCCTGGTAGGACAGGGGAAGTTCCCTCTGGAAACACCATATATTTT
CASSKAPGRTGEVPSGNTIYF
>TRBJ2-2|TRBV6-4|-|-
TGTGCCAGCGGCCCCGACGGCGCCGGGGAGCTGTTTTTT
CASGPDGAGELFF
>TRBJ2-7|TRBV7-2|-|-
TGTGCCAGCAGCTCCCTGGGGGGGCTCGACGAGCAGTACTTC
CASSSLGGLDEQYF
>TRBJ2-3|TRBV2|-|-
TGTGCCAGCAGTGAAGTCAGATATAGCACAGATACGCAGTATTTT
CASSEVRYSTDTQYF
>TRBJ2-5|TRBV9|once|TRBD1
TGTGCCAGCAGCGTGGGACAGAAACAAGAGACCCAGTACTTC
CASSVGQKQETQYF
>TRBJ1-5|TRBV2|-|-
TGTGCCAGCGGGGACATTGCTCAGCCCCAGCATTTT
CASGDIAQPQHF
>TRBJ2-7|TRBV18|-|-
TGTGCCAGCTCACGAAATAGCCTCTACGAGCAGTACTTC
CASSRNSLYEQYF
>TRBJ1-1|TRBV5-1|-|-
TGCGCCAGCAGCTTGTTCGGGGTGATGAACACTGAAGCTTTCTTT
CASSLFGVMNTEAFF
>TRBJ2-7|TRBV18|-|-
TGTGCCAGCTCACTTAAGGAAACCTACGAGCAGTACTTC
CASSLKETYEQYF
>TRBJ1-6|TRBV7-3|-|-
TGTGCCAGCAGCACAACCGGGACACGGGGGTCACCCCTCCACTTT
CASSTTGTRGSPLHF
>TRBJ2-7|TRBV11-2|-|-
TGTGCCAGCAGCCAAGGGCGACAGAAAAACTACGAGCAGTACTTC
CASSQGRQKNYEQYF
>TRBJ2-1|TRBV12-5|-|-
TGTGCTAGTGATTTCCATATCACACCAGGAGGCCCCTCGGAGCAGTTCTTC
CASDFHITPGGPSEQFF
>TRBJ2-1|TRBV7-2|-|TRBD2
TGTGCCAGCGGGGTTAGCGGGGGGGCCTCTAATGAGCAGTTCTTC
CASGVSGGASNEQFF
>TRBJ1-3|TRBV19|-|-
TGTGCCAGTAGTGAGGGAAACACCATATATTTT
CASSEGNTIYF